Following are 22 T cell receptor beta chains from one sample sequenced in a study of T-cell memory formation after mild COVID-19. TCRdb reprocessed the 5' RACE reads with MiXCR, giving one entry per CDR3 protein. The repertoire holds about 260,000 distinct CDR3 sequences, with 15% to 20% as singletons. The specimen was PBMCs or a T cell subset sorted from them (not recorded which). These receptors originate from a man between 18 and 35 years old who had mild COVID-19 (a few samples of this study predate the infection). Cell type and time point are not known.

This clonotype was detected only a few times. The V gene is TRBV6-2 or TRBV6-3, the J gene TRBJ1-1; 7 positions agree with TRBD1. V gave up 5 bases and J gave up 6 bases; unmatched junction bases: 12. This CDR3 is built from 15 residues. CDR1 and CDR2 from the germline V gene are MNHEY and SVGEGT. For the CDR3, the DNA is TGTGCCAGCAGTCTGGCGGACAGGTTTCGCGCTGAAGCTTTCTTT. Translation: CASSLADRFRAEAFF.

This clonotype was counted only a few times. The chain employs TRBV7-7 and TRBJ2-1; D perhaps matches TRBD1 (6 bases). From germline, CDR1 is SSHAT and CDR2 FNYEAQ (reference sequence). Trimming removed 2 bases from V and 3 bases from J, with 8 bases in between. The CDR3 runs to 14 residues. The CDR3 region is CASSLRDNYNEQFF. The CDR3 coding sequence is TGTGCCAGCAGCTTACGGGACAACTACAATGAGCAGTTCTTC.

This clonotype was observed many times. This rearrangement joins TRBV4-1 to TRBJ2-7; weak D call: TRBD1 (6 bases). Germline V gene lookup returns CDR1 MGHRA and CDR2 YSYEKL. The length of the CDR3 is 13 residues. V was shortened by 4 bases and J by 5 bases, with 12 bases between the two germline ends. Here the CDR3 DNA reads TGCGCCAGCAGCCCGTACAGGGAGAACGAGCAGTACTTC. As protein: CASSPYRENEQYF.

The V call is TRBV27, the J call TRBJ1-1; 9 bases match TRBD1. Per the germline V gene, CDR1 is MNHEY and CDR2 is SMNVEV (reference sequence). V was pared by 3 bases and J by 4 bases, with 3 bases of the junction left unmatched. The CDR3 contains 14 residues. As DNA, the CDR3 is TGTGCCAGCAGTTTGGCGGGACAGGGCACTGAAGCTTTCTTT. This encodes CASSLAGQGTEAFF.

This clonotype was seen a few times. The V and J genes are TRBV6-5 and TRBJ2-7, with 7 nucleotides matching TRBD1. The CDR3 sequence is 13 residues long. V lost 7 bases and J lost 6; bases outside the gene matches: 9. The germline gives CDR1 MNHEY, CDR2 SVGAGI. DNA of the CDR3: TGTGCCAGCACTCGGACAGGCTCTCGCGAGCAGTACTTC. Translating gives CASTRTGSREQYF.

This clonotype was observed a handful of times. The V call is TRBV20-1, the J call TRBJ2-3, with 9 bases aligning to TRBD1. Germline CDR1 and CDR2: DFQATT and SNEGSKA (reference sequence). This CDR3 is 13 amino acids long. After removal of 6 bases from V and 5 bases from J, the junction contained 6 bases not matched to a gene. This CDR3 reads CSAEQGAGDTQYF. In DNA form, the CDR3 reads TGCAGTGCGGAACAGGGGGCGGGAGATACGCAGTATTTT.

This clonotype was picked up a small number of times. The chain combines TRBV27 with TRBJ2-5; 8 positions agree with TRBD1. In germline, CDR1 is MNHEY, CDR2 SMNVEV (reference sequence). Germline trimming cut 5 bases from V and 5 bases from J; bases unmatched to any gene: 4. This CDR3 has 13 amino acids. For the CDR3, the DNA is TGTGCCAGCAGTACCAGGGGGCGGGAGACCCAGTACTTC. Residues: CASSTRGRETQYF.

This clonotype was detected a few times. V and J are TRBV12-3 or TRBV12-4 and TRBJ1-1, with unresolved D. V lost 1 base and J 1 base, leaving 10 bases between the germline ends. CDR3 length equals 15 residues. CDR3 bases: TGTGCCAGCAGTTTAGGTCCGGTGGAGAACACTGAAGCTTTCTTT. Translation: CASSLGPVENTEAFF.

This clonotype was counted ten times or more. V and J are TRBV12-3 or TRBV12-4 and TRBJ2-1; no clear D gene. This CDR3 is 12 amino acids long. Trimming cost V 2 bases and J 6 bases, with 5 bases left between them. CDR3 nucleotide sequence: TGTGCCAGCAGTTTACTGGGCAATGAGCAGTTCTTC. Amino acid sequence: CASSLLGNEQFF.

A few counts support this clonotype. The chain uses TRBV18 and TRBJ2-7; D remains ambiguous. The CDR3 totals 13 residues. CDR1 is KGHSH and CDR2 is LQKENI in the germline V gene. V was shortened by 2 bases and J by 4 bases, with 9 bases between the two germline ends. The CDR3: CASSPDIQYEQYF. The CDR3 nucleotides are TGTGCCAGCTCACCAGATATACAGTACGAGCAGTACTTC.

This clonotype was counted between two and nine times. The chain joins TRBV6-4 to TRBJ1-2; D might be TRBD1 (6 bases). CDR3 length: 13 residues. V lost 4 bases, J lost 8 bases, and 14 bases lay in between. CDR1 MRHNA and CDR2 SNTAGT come from the germline V gene. CDR3 DNA sequence: TGTGCCAGCAGTGCCTCAGGGGCGGGAGGCTACACCTTC. It is translated as CASSASGAGGYTF.

This clonotype was detected many times. The V and J genes are TRBV6-2 or TRBV6-3 and TRBJ1-5; possible D gene TRBD1, 5 bases. Germline V CDR1 and CDR2: MNHEY, SVGEGT. V was cut by 6 bases and J by 2 bases, with 14 bases left in between. This CDR3 is built from 15 residues. CDR3 bases: TGTGCCAGCAGCTGGGACGATGGGGGCAATCAGCCCCAGCATTTT. Protein: CASSWDDGGNQPQHF.

This clonotype was seen a handful of times. The rearrangement links TRBV20-1 to TRBJ2-5; tentative D call: TRBD1 (6 bases). V was clipped by 6 bases and J by 3 bases, with 29 bases between them. CDR1 is DFQATT and CDR2 is SNEGSKA in the germline V gene (reference sequence). The CDR3 runs 18 residues. This CDR3 is CSAPDPRASMGAKETQYF. DNA for the CDR3: TGCAGTGCCCCAGACCCGAGGGCCTCAATGGGGGCCAAAGAGACCCAGTACTTC.

The chain links TRBV30 to TRBJ1-3, with a tentative D call TRBD1 (5 bases). CDR1 and CDR2 (germline): GTSNPN, SVGIG (reference sequence). The CDR3 contains 14 residues. Trimming removed 3 bases at V and 3 bases at J, with 12 bases between. The chain's CDR3 is CAWSAGTVGNTIYF. CDR3 nucleotides: TGTGCCTGGAGCGCGGGGACTGTTGGAAACACCATATATTTT.

The rearrangement uses TRBV4-3 and TRBJ1-5; D remains unclear. This CDR3 region has 13 residues. V lost 1 base, J lost 5 bases, and 6 bases lay in between. Germline V gives CDR1 LGHNA, CDR2 YSLEER. The CDR3 loop is CASSQGRDQPQHF. The CDR3 DNA reads as TGCGCCAGCAGCCAAGGAAGGGATCAGCCCCAGCATTTT.

The rearrangement uses TRBV16 and TRBJ1-1, with D unclear. Per the germline V gene, CDR1 is KGHSY and CDR2 is FQNENV. Trimming took 4 bases from V and 0 from J, leaving 6 bases between them. This CDR3 has 13 amino acids. The CDR3 sequence: CASSRLLNTEAFF. As DNA, the CDR3 is TGTGCCAGCAGCCGACTGCTGAACACTGAAGCTTTCTTT.

This clonotype was counted only a few times. The chain links TRBV5-1 to TRBJ2-3, with D possibly being TRBD2 (6 bases). The CDR3 runs to 14 residues. The V gene's germline CDR1 is SGHRS and CDR2 YFSETQ. The V gene lost 4 bases and the J gene lost 4 bases, with 13 bases spanning the gap. The CDR3 DNA sequence: TGCGCCAGCAGCCCGGCGGGGCGTTCAGATACGCAGTATTTT. Protein sequence: CASSPAGRSDTQYF.

This clonotype was counted a few times. The genes are TRBV9 and TRBJ2-3; D possibly matches TRBD1 or TRBD2 (6 bases each). V shed 0 bases and J shed 5 bases, with 13 bases lying between them. This CDR3 region has 15 residues. Germline CDR1 reads SGDLS; CDR2 reads YYNGEE. DNA for the CDR3: TGTGCCAGCAGCGTAGCGGGGGCAGAAGGAGATACGCAGTATTTT. Translating gives CASSVAGAEGDTQYF. The variable domain in full, completed from reference TRBV9 and TRBJ2-3, reads DSGVTQTPKHLITATGQRVTLRCSPRSGDLSVYWYQQSLDQGLQFLIQYYNGEERAKGNILERFSAQQFPDLHSELNLSSLELGDSALYFCASSVAGAEGDTQYFGPGTRLTVL.

This clonotype was recorded a few times. The CDR3 is CASSNGQGLMNTEAFF. CDR3 sequence (DNA): TGTGCCAGCAGTAATGGACAGGGGCTCATGAACACTGAAGCTTTCTTT. This sequence joins TRBV12-3 or TRBV12-4 and TRBJ1-1; TRBD1 aligns across 9 bases. CDR3 length equals 16 residues. The J segment lost 0 bases and the V segment lost 5 bases, leaving 7 bases of the junction unmatched.

The DNA for the CDR3 is TGCGCCAGCAGCGTCGGACGGGATAATGTGACCTTC. Its protein product is CASSVGRDNVTF. The rearrangement uses TRBV5-1 and TRBJ1-2; D is ambiguous. This CDR3 comprises 12 residues. Germline assignment: CDR1 SGHRS and CDR2 YFSETQ. V was trimmed by 4 bases and J by 14 bases, leaving 18 bases between them.

The chain carries TRBV2 and TRBJ2-7, with 14 bases lining up with TRBD2. This CDR3 has 16 residues. Germline CDR1 reads SNHLY; CDR2 reads FYNNEI. After removal of 7 bases from V and 4 bases from J, the junction contained 9 bases not matched to a gene. The CDR3 sequence: CASIRKGLAGVYEQYF. The CDR3 DNA reads TGTGCCAGCATCAGAAAGGGACTAGCGGGAGTATACGAGCAGTACTTC.

The CDR3 is CASSYWGDSTDTQYF. DNA of the CDR3: TGTGCCAGCAGCTACTGGGGGGATAGCACAGATACGCAGTATTTT. V gene TRBV11-2 combines with J gene TRBJ2-3; weak D call: TRBD2 (6 bases). Germline loops: CDR1 SGHAT, CDR2 FQNNGV. The germline V and J ends were trimmed by 4 bases and 0 bases, with 11 bases remaining between them. This CDR3 is built from 15 residues.